This T cell receptor beta chain was sequenced in a study of blood T cell repertoires in COVID-19. Overall study context: COVID-19 samples, acute and convalescent, were from the United States, Italy and Spain.

Methods used by the authors: The authors estimated nucleated cell counts from reference gene primer amplification. Some clones are missing from TCRdb's copy, which holds only in-frame ones; the method was immunoSEQ multiplex PCR. V, J and clone size reflect that table, while D and trimming were determined from the DNA. The data contain about 250,000 clones, about 80% of them singletons. The trim removed 4 bases at V and 5 bases at J, leaving 2 bases unmatched. Germline assignment: CDR1 LGHNA and CDR2 YSLEER. The CDR3 totals 13 residues. Sequenced material: peripheral blood. This chain links TRBV4-3 with TRBJ2-5; 9 nucleotides match TRBD1. The origin of this receptor is a man in his forties or fifties with active or convalescent COVID-19. The CDR3 sequence: CASSPGQGETQYF. The CDR3 DNA is TGCGCCAGCAGCCCTGGACAGGGGGAGACCCAGTACTTC.